This T cell receptor (beta chain) was documented in a study of cytomegalovirus exposure and HLA in healthy donors. General study results and limits: In the roughly 110 validation repertoires, about 94% of cluster scores exceeded 0, per a later analysis. Reports indicated that the classifier achieved high specificity and sensitivity in diagnosing cytomegalovirus status. Cytomegalovirus-associated TCR beta chains were listed, numbering 150 to 200.

Germline CDR1 and CDR2: SGHTS and YDEGEE. CDR3 length: 15 amino acids. J lost 3 bases, V lost 0 bases, and 2 bases had no gene match. Measured with immunoSEQ multiplex PCR; TCRdb has only the in-frame clones, and not every one. The table has 300,000 or so clones, roughly 88% seen once. In this sample, this clone turned up once. Its cognate antigen is unknown. V is TRBV5-8 and J is TRBJ2-7; 11 bases line up with TRBD1. The sequence was obtained from a man younger than 40 in good health and CMV-seronegative. Specimen: PBMCs. The CDR3, as DNA: TGTGCCAGCAGCTTGGGGGACAGGGGGTACTACGAGCAGTACTTC. Translating it yields CASSLGDRGYYEQYF.